This record covers a single TCR beta chain. The antigen remains unidentified. V shed 7 bases and J 4 bases; nucleotides not matched to a gene: 6. The germline V gene has CDR1 MNHNY and CDR2 SVGAGI (reference sequence). The CDR3 sequence is 13 residues long. The sample comes from a study of shared clonotypes between healthy human individuals. Every donor was a Caucasian adult from Nashville, Tennessee. Study-level results: As a rule, naive subsets had a larger estimated richness than memory subsets.

Assay used: immunoSEQ multiplex PCR; TCRdb lists only in-frame clones, some missing. The sample includes just over 2,000,000 clones, 85% to 95% of them seen just once. The chain uses TRBV6-6 and TRBJ1-2; 7 positions match TRBD1. This receptor was identified in a man aged 18 to 29 in good health. The sample was naive CD4+ T cells sorted from blood. Noted subset: CD45RA+ positively selected. CDR3 sequence reads: CASIDRVTYGYTF. CDR3 DNA: TGTGCCAGCATTGACAGGGTCACCTATGGCTACACCTTC.